These T cell receptor beta chains were read from a single sample in a study of shared clonotypes between healthy human individuals. Sequencing used immunoSEQ multiplex PCR; TCRdb keeps in-frame clones, though not all of them. The sample comprises about 990,000 clones, roughly 74% of which are singletons, and roughly 0.62% rests with the top ten. The sequencing sample was made of memory CD4+ T cells from PBMCs. Receptors were obtained from a man between 18 and 29 years old in good health. Some clones in this sample may be carry-over from other donors' samples. CDR3s include the opening cysteine and the closing phenylalanine or tryptophan. Each record gives: clone size, J gene, V gene, D gene, CDR3 protein, CDR3 DNA. A D gene is named only where the DNA matches it firmly. Some rows mark clone size as missing; the rest say once, few, many or name a class of expanded clone.

clone size: once; J gene: TRBJ1-5; V gene: TRBV30; D gene: NA; CDR3 protein: CAFSGSSGEPQHF; CDR3 DNA: TGTGCCTTTTCCGGCAGCTCAGGAGAGCCCCAGCATTTT
clone size: few; J gene: TRBJ1-1; V gene: TRBV7-2; D gene: NA; CDR3 protein: CASSLTENTEAFF; CDR3 DNA: TGTGCCAGCAGCTTAACGGAGAACACTGAAGCTTTCTTT
clone size: NA; J gene: TRBJ2-3; V gene: TRBV20-1; D gene: NA; CDR3 protein: CSAPLADTQYF; CDR3 DNA: TGCAGTGCTCCTCTAGCAGATACGCAGTATTTT
clone size: NA; J gene: TRBJ1-5; V gene: TRBV7-2; D gene: NA; CDR3 protein: CASSLESTQPQHF; CDR3 DNA: TGTGCCAGCAGCTTAGAGTCTACTCAGCCCCAGCATTTT
clone size: NA; J gene: TRBJ2-3; V gene: TRBV6-6; D gene: NA; CDR3 protein: CATRTTSTDTQYF; CDR3 DNA: TGTGCCACCAGGACTACTAGCACAGATACGCAGTATTTT
clone size: NA; J gene: TRBJ2-3; V gene: TRBV9; D gene: TRBD2; CDR3 protein: CASSVAREAGSTQYF; CDR3 DNA: TGTGCCAGCAGCGTAGCCCGGGAGGCCGGGTCTACGCAGTATTTT
clone size: NA; J gene: TRBJ2-3; V gene: TRBV7-9; D gene: NA; CDR3 protein: CASSPPGDYTQYF; CDR3 DNA: TGTGCCAGCAGCCCACCGGGAGATTATACGCAGTATTTT
clone size: NA; J gene: TRBJ2-7; V gene: TRBV11-3; D gene: TRBD1; CDR3 protein: CASSPKTGGPNEQYF; CDR3 DNA: TGTGCCAGCAGCCCGAAGACAGGGGGCCCGAACGAGCAGTACTTC
clone size: few; J gene: TRBJ2-7; V gene: TRBV28; D gene: TRBD1; CDR3 protein: CATALRTGRTYEQYF; CDR3 DNA: TGTGCCACCGCCCTAAGGACAGGGCGAACCTACGAGCAGTACTTC
clone size: NA; J gene: TRBJ1-2; V gene: TRBV30; D gene: TRBD1; CDR3 protein: CAWSAPWDSPYGYTF; CDR3 DNA: TGTGCCTGGAGTGCACCCTGGGACAGCCCTTATGGCTACACCTTC
clone size: NA; J gene: TRBJ2-7; V gene: TRBV6-6; D gene: TRBD2; CDR3 protein: CASIKLSSGPYEQYF; CDR3 DNA: TGTGCCAGCATTAAGTTGTCTAGCGGGCCCTACGAGCAGTACTTC
clone size: NA; J gene: TRBJ2-3; V gene: TRBV29-1; D gene: TRBD2; CDR3 protein: CSALAGSRTDTQYF; CDR3 DNA: TGCAGCGCTCTAGCGGGAAGTAGGACAGATACGCAGTATTTT
clone size: NA; J gene: TRBJ1-1; V gene: TRBV2; D gene: TRBD1; CDR3 protein: CASSRQGMNTEAFF; CDR3 DNA: TGTGCCAGCAGTCGACAGGGTATGAACACTGAAGCTTTCTTT
clone size: once; J gene: TRBJ2-7; V gene: TRBV28; D gene: TRBD2; CDR3 protein: CASSQTSGSMYEQYF; CDR3 DNA: TGTGCCAGCAGTCAGACTAGCGGGAGTATGTACGAGCAGTACTTC
clone size: few; J gene: TRBJ2-2; V gene: TRBV18; D gene: NA; CDR3 protein: CASSPGRGNTGELFF; CDR3 DNA: TGTGCCAGCTCACCGGGCAGGGGCAACACCGGGGAGCTGTTTTTT
clone size: NA; J gene: TRBJ1-3; V gene: TRBV28; D gene: NA; CDR3 protein: CASSFGGGNTIYF; CDR3 DNA: TGTGCCAGCAGTTTTGGGGGGGGAAACACCATATATTTT
clone size: NA; J gene: TRBJ2-3; V gene: TRBV27; D gene: TRBD2; CDR3 protein: CATKHYEGGADTQYF; CDR3 DNA: TGTGCCACCAAACATTATGAGGGAGGGGCAGATACGCAGTATTTT
clone size: NA; J gene: TRBJ2-5; V gene: TRBV20-1; D gene: NA; CDR3 protein: CSVKYQETQYF; CDR3 DNA: TGCAGTGTGAAGTACCAAGAGACCCAGTACTTC
clone size: few; J gene: TRBJ2-7; V gene: TRBV19; D gene: TRBD1; CDR3 protein: CASSNRGTGTYEQYF; CDR3 DNA: TGTGCCAGTAGTAATCGCGGGACAGGGACCTACGAGCAGTACTTC
clone size: NA; J gene: TRBJ2-1; V gene: TRBV11-2; D gene: TRBD2; CDR3 protein: CASSIRLASYNEQFF; CDR3 DNA: TGTGCCAGCAGCATCCGACTAGCCTCCTACAATGAGCAGTTCTTC
clone size: once; J gene: TRBJ2-1; V gene: TRBV6-6; D gene: NA; CDR3 protein: CASSPSYNEQFF; CDR3 DNA: TGTGCCAGCAGCCCCTCCTACAATGAGCAGTTCTTC
clone size: NA; J gene: TRBJ1-1; V gene: TRBV7-9; D gene: TRBD1; CDR3 protein: CASTTGTAIGAFF; CDR3 DNA: TGTGCCAGCACTACTGGGACAGCTATAGGTGCTTTCTTT
clone size: NA; J gene: TRBJ2-1; V gene: TRBV5-4; D gene: TRBD2; CDR3 protein: CASSLASGSRDEQFF; CDR3 DNA: TGTGCCAGCAGCTTGGCCAGCGGGAGTAGGGATGAGCAGTTCTTC
clone size: NA; J gene: TRBJ2-7; V gene: TRBV14; D gene: TRBD2; CDR3 protein: CASSQYPGLAGDTTYEQYF; CDR3 DNA: TGTGCCAGCAGCCAATACCCGGGACTAGCGGGAGATACCACCTACGAGCAGTACTTC
clone size: NA; J gene: TRBJ2-2; V gene: TRBV5-1; D gene: NA; CDR3 protein: CASSQKGHINTGELFF; CDR3 DNA: TGCGCCAGCAGCCAAAAGGGACACATTAACACCGGGGAGCTGTTTTTT